This T cell receptor (beta chain) was retrieved from a study of cytomegalovirus exposure and HLA in healthy donors. The wider study: When 398 donors were genotyped, roughly 82% of them were found to fall in the Caucasian-associated ancestry cluster.

This CDR3 region has 15 residues. Between the trimmed V and J ends, which lost 1 base and 5 bases, there was a span of 11 bases. Germline CDR1 and CDR2: SGHVS and FNYEAQ. Notes on the study in general: The classifier, whose performance was assessed in both the original and validation cohorts, reportedly diagnosed cytomegalovirus status with high specificity and sensitivity.

This clone has a single count. The antigen remains unidentified. The primer mix had 60 Vbeta and 13 Jbeta primers. Libraries were prepared by immunoSEQ multiplex PCR; TCRdb keeps only in-frame clonotypes and omits some of them. Of fewer than 95,000 clones in the sample, 65% to 85% were seen once. The TCR sequence derives from a man aged 18 to 30 in good health and CMV-seronegative. Sequencing was performed on PBMCs. The genes are TRBV7-6 and TRBJ2-2; no firm D call. The CDR3 nucleotides are TGTGCCAGCAGCTTAGTCCTATCCCTGACCGGGGAGCTGTTTTTT. It codes for CASSLVLSLTGELFF.